The 11 T cell receptor beta chains listed next were all sequenced from one sample in a study of cytomegalovirus exposure and HLA in healthy donors. Use of 60 Vbeta and 13 Jbeta primers characterized the PCR. The table came from immunoSEQ multiplex PCR; TCRdb's copy has only in-frame clones and leaves some out. The sample lists approximately 210,000 clones, about four fifths occurring once. Sample: PBMCs. The receptors were gathered from a man in his forties in good health and CMV-seropositive.

This clone came up a few times. The V and J genes are TRBV13 and TRBJ2-3; D is perhaps TRBD2 (6 bases). The CDR3 contains 16 residues. Trimming took 4 bases from V and 0 from J, leaving 14 bases between them. Germline CDR1 PRHDT, CDR2 FYEKMQ (reference sequence). The CDR3 region is CASSSFRGISTDTQYF. As DNA, the CDR3 is TGTGCCAGCAGCTCGTTTCGGGGGATTAGCACAGATACGCAGTATTTT.

The chain employs TRBV6-5 and TRBJ2-5; no reliable D call. This CDR3 has 14 amino acids. Per the germline V gene, CDR1 is MNHEY and CDR2 is SVGAGI. V shed 2 bases and J shed 0 bases, with 7 bases lying between them. The CDR3 loop reads CASSYGDNQETQYF. The CDR3 region has the DNA TGTGCCAGCAGTTACGGTGACAACCAAGAGACCCAGTACTTC.

This chain connects TRBV5-1 to TRBJ2-7; 10 bases are shared with TRBD1. The length of the CDR3 is 13 residues. The germline CDR1 and CDR2 sequences are SGHRS and YFSETQ. With 7 bases clipped from V and 2 bases from J, the junction kept 3 bases outside the gene matches. The CDR3 is CASGTGETYEQYF. The DNA for the CDR3 is TGCGCCAGCGGGACAGGGGAAACCTACGAGCAGTACTTC.

This clone was counted a single time. This chain links TRBV19 with TRBJ1-3; unclear D gene. V gave up 3 bases and J gave up 4 bases, with 7 bases separating them. The CDR3 runs to 13 residues. From germline, CDR1 is LNHDA and CDR2 SQIVND (reference sequence). The CDR3 sequence is CASSMSRGNTIYF. The DNA for the CDR3 is TGTGCCAGTAGTATGAGTCGAGGAAACACCATATATTTT.

V is TRBV6-4 and J is TRBJ2-2; D possibly corresponds to TRBD1 (5 bases). The V end lost 2 bases, the J end lost 4 bases, and 8 bases lay between the germline ends. CDR3 length: 14 amino acids. CDR1 and CDR2 from the germline V gene are MRHNA and SNTAGT. CDR3 region: CASSDRGSTGELFF. In DNA, the CDR3 is TGTGCCAGCAGTGACAGGGGTAGCACCGGGGAGCTGTTTTTT.

This clone has a single count. J is TRBJ1-2 and V is TRBV6-5, with 8 bases aligning to TRBD1. The CDR3 spans 14 residues. Germline trimming cut 6 bases from V and 8 bases from J; bases unmatched to any gene: 11. The germline gives CDR1 MNHEY, CDR2 SVGAGI. The DNA of the CDR3 is TGTGCCAGCAGAGGGTTAGGACAGGGAGGAGGCTACACCTTC. It yields the protein CASRGLGQGGGYTF.

The chain uses TRBV6-5 and TRBJ1-1, with a tentative D call TRBD1 (5 bases). CDR1 and CDR2 from the germline V gene are MNHEY and SVGAGI. Deletions cut 5 bases from V and 4 bases from J, with 17 bases between. The CDR3 spans 15 residues. The CDR3: CASSARGDGSTEAFF. The DNA of the CDR3 is TGTGCCAGCAGTGCCAGAGGGGACGGGAGCACTGAAGCTTTCTTT.

This chain links TRBV11-3 with TRBJ2-3, with 10 positions matching TRBD2. With V trimmed by 9 bases and J by 4 bases, 7 bases remained unmatched. Germline CDR1 reads SGHNT; CDR2 reads YENEEA. The CDR3 sequence is 14 residues long. CDR3 bases: TGTGCCAGTAACCCTAGCGGGAGTGCAGATACGCAGTATTTT. Translated: CASNPSGSADTQYF.

This clone was picked up a small number of times. The CDR3 here is CATSRGTSGRASSYEQYF. CDR3 nucleotide sequence: TGTGCCACCAGCAGAGGGACTAGCGGGAGGGCCAGCTCCTACGAGCAGTACTTC. The rearrangement uses TRBV15 and TRBJ2-7; 15 bases are a match to TRBD2. The trim removed 1 base at V and 0 bases at J, leaving 4 bases unmatched. CDR3 size: 18 residues. From germline, CDR1 is LNHNV and CDR2 YYDKDF (reference sequence).

The chain has TRBV11-2 and TRBJ2-7; TRBD1 agrees at 9 bases. CDR1 and CDR2 (germline): SGHAT, FQNNGV. The CDR3 extends over 15 amino acids. Trimming took 5 bases from V and 0 from J; bases not matched to a gene: 5. Here the CDR3 reads CASSAGTGLSYEQYV. CDR3 DNA: TGTGCCAGCAGCGCCGGGACAGGGCTCTCCTACGAGCAGTACGTC.

The chain joins TRBV4-1 to TRBJ1-2, with D possibly matching TRBD1 (6 bases). The CDR3 runs 14 residues. Trimming stripped 1 base from V and 6 bases from J, with 12 bases between. Germline V CDR1 and CDR2: MGHRA, YSYEKL. Here the CDR3 DNA reads TGCGCCAGCAGCCAAGGCGGGGGCGCAAATGGCTACACCTTC. As protein: CASSQGGGANGYTF.